This TCR beta chain was captured by sequencing in a study of OX40 agonist ivuxolimab in advanced cancers. As for the study in general: Subjects had a mean age of about 65 years, with a range of roughly 23 to 79; almost 85% were male. Partial responses were observed in three patients, of whom one had hepatocellular carcinoma and two had cutaneous melanoma.

Trimming shortened V by 0 bases and J by 12 bases, and 18 bases separated the two germline ends. The germline V gene encodes CDR1 MNHEY and CDR2 SVGAGI. The CDR3 totals 16 residues. The study's findings and limits: CD8+ T cells were the subset that, on average, had more expanded clones than CD4+.

Note on this clone: Its matching antigen is unknown.

Sequencing used immunoSEQ multiplex PCR; TCRdb keeps in-frame clones, though not all of them. This table holds more than 80,000 clones, around 94% found once. The chain uses TRBV6-5 and TRBJ1-6; possible D gene TRBD1, 5 bases. The sequence came from an adult with an advanced solid tumor such as melanoma, head and neck, liver or kidney cancer. The sample consisted of CD4+ or CD8+ T cells sorted from blood, taken in a trial of the OX40 agonist ivuxolimab. CDR3 bases: TGTGCCAGCAGTTACTCGGGGCGCGGTCGGGGCCAACCCCTCCACTTT. Its translation is CASSYSGRGRGQPLHF.